The rows below give T cell receptor beta chains drawn from one sample of a study of T cells in Graves' hyperthyroidism and ophthalmopathy. TCRdb re-derived calls from the multiplex PCR reads in MiXCR, one entry per CDR3 protein. The sample lists 500,000 to 650,000 distinct CDR3 sequences, approximately 14% occurring once. Sequenced sample: blood. The origin of the receptors is a woman in her forties with Graves' hyperthyroidism. The CDR3 runs from the conserved cysteine through the conserved F or W. The order of the fields is D gene, V gene, clone size, J gene, CDR3 protein, CDR3 DNA. The D gene is left open where the match is weak. For some rows the clone size is stated as once, few or many, or as a class when expanded; others skip it.

d_gene: TRBD1
v_gene: TRBV4-1
abundance: few
j_gene: TRBJ1-6
CDR3aa: CASSQDAPTGPESPLHF
CDR3nt: TGCGCCAGCAGCCAAGATGCCCCGACAGGGCCGGAATCACCCCTCCACTTT

d_gene: TRBD1
v_gene: TRBV5-1
abundance: -
j_gene: TRBJ2-7
CDR3aa: CASSSVGGHYEQYF
CDR3nt: TGCGCCAGCAGCTCCGTAGGGGGCCACTACGAGCAGTACTTC

d_gene: -
v_gene: TRBV19
abundance: medium-sized
j_gene: TRBJ2-1
CDR3aa: CASSNGYNEQFF
CDR3nt: TGTGCCAGTAGCAACGGCTACAATGAGCAGTTCTTC

d_gene: -
v_gene: TRBV30
abundance: many
j_gene: TRBJ1-4
CDR3aa: CAWSVNSEKLFF
CDR3nt: TGTGCCTGGAGTGTAAATTCCGAAAAACTGTTTTTT

d_gene: -
v_gene: TRBV27
abundance: few
j_gene: TRBJ2-5
CDR3aa: CASTASNQETQYF
CDR3nt: TGTGCCAGCACTGCCAGCAACCAAGAGACCCAGTACTTC

d_gene: -
v_gene: TRBV20-1
abundance: many
j_gene: TRBJ2-7
CDR3aa: CSALDNSYEQYF
CDR3nt: TGCAGTGCTTTGGACAACTCCTACGAGCAGTACTTC

d_gene: -
v_gene: TRBV7-6
abundance: -
j_gene: TRBJ2-2
CDR3aa: CASSPGGPNTGELFF
CDR3nt: TGTGCCAGCAGCCCGGGCGGACCTAACACCGGGGAGCTGTTTTTT

d_gene: TRBD2
v_gene: TRBV28
abundance: many
j_gene: TRBJ2-5
CDR3aa: CASSLGVSGSRKTQYF
CDR3nt: TGTGCCAGCAGTTTGGGTGTTAGCGGGAGTCGTAAGACCCAGTACTTC

d_gene: TRBD2
v_gene: TRBV5-1
abundance: -
j_gene: TRBJ2-7
CDR3aa: CASSSGGAHEQYF
CDR3nt: TGCGCCAGCAGCTCGGGGGGGGCCCACGAGCAGTACTTC

d_gene: -
v_gene: TRBV10-3
abundance: -
j_gene: TRBJ2-3
CDR3aa: CAISKGGLGTDTQYF
CDR3nt: TGTGCCATCAGCAAAGGGGGACTCGGCACAGATACGCAGTATTTT

d_gene: TRBD2
v_gene: TRBV14
abundance: many
j_gene: TRBJ2-1
CDR3aa: CASSPGLAVTYNEQFF
CDR3nt: TGTGCCAGCAGCCCTGGACTAGCGGTTACCTACAATGAGCAGTTCTTC

d_gene: TRBD2
v_gene: TRBV2
abundance: few
j_gene: TRBJ2-2
CDR3aa: CASNSGGNTGELFF
CDR3nt: TGTGCCAGCAACAGCGGGGGGAACACCGGGGAGCTGTTTTTT

d_gene: -
v_gene: TRBV14
abundance: -
j_gene: TRBJ1-4
CDR3aa: CASSPRTSNEKLFF
CDR3nt: TGTGCCAGCAGCCCTCGGACCTCTAATGAAAAACTGTTTTTT

d_gene: TRBD2
v_gene: TRBV7-2
abundance: many
j_gene: TRBJ2-7
CDR3aa: CASSKIAGGYEQYF
CDR3nt: TGTGCCAGCAGCAAGATAGCGGGAGGGTACGAGCAGTACTTC

d_gene: TRBD1
v_gene: TRBV27
abundance: many
j_gene: TRBJ2-7
CDR3aa: CASRPTGAYEQYF
CDR3nt: TGTGCCAGCAGGCCAACAGGGGCCTACGAGCAGTACTTC

d_gene: -
v_gene: TRBV11-2
abundance: many
j_gene: TRBJ2-3
CDR3aa: CASSLGAGVLTDTQYF
CDR3nt: TGTGCCAGCAGCTTAGGAGCGGGCGTTCTCACAGATACGCAGTATTTT

d_gene: -
v_gene: TRBV27
abundance: many
j_gene: TRBJ2-1
CDR3aa: CASSLGLLGEQFF
CDR3nt: TGTGCCAGCAGTTTAGGCCTCCTCGGTGAGCAGTTCTTC

d_gene: -
v_gene: TRBV7-9
abundance: few
j_gene: TRBJ2-2
CDR3aa: CASSLVFSGTGELFF
CDR3nt: TGTGCCAGCAGCTTAGTGTTTTCGGGAACCGGGGAGCTGTTTTTT

d_gene: -
v_gene: TRBV15
abundance: many
j_gene: TRBJ1-1
CDR3aa: CATSRETENTEAFF
CDR3nt: TGTGCCACCAGCAGAGAGACCGAGAACACTGAAGCTTTCTTT

d_gene: TRBD2
v_gene: TRBV6-1
abundance: many
j_gene: TRBJ2-1
CDR3aa: CASSPGTSGDNEQFF
CDR3nt: TGTGCCAGCAGTCCTGGGACTAGCGGGGACAATGAGCAGTTCTTC

d_gene: TRBD1
v_gene: TRBV7-9
abundance: once
j_gene: TRBJ2-7
CDR3aa: CASSPGQNPYEQYF
CDR3nt: TGTGCCAGCAGCCCGGGACAGAACCCTTACGAGCAGTACTTC

d_gene: TRBD2
v_gene: TRBV6-1
abundance: -
j_gene: TRBJ2-1
CDR3aa: CASSRLASGGNEQFF
CDR3nt: TGTGCCAGCAGTAGACTAGCCTCCGGGGGAAATGAGCAGTTCTTC

d_gene: TRBD1
v_gene: TRBV2
abundance: many
j_gene: TRBJ1-2
CDR3aa: CASRVSGQGAYGYTF
CDR3nt: TGTGCCAGCAGAGTCTCGGGACAGGGTGCCTATGGCTACACCTTC